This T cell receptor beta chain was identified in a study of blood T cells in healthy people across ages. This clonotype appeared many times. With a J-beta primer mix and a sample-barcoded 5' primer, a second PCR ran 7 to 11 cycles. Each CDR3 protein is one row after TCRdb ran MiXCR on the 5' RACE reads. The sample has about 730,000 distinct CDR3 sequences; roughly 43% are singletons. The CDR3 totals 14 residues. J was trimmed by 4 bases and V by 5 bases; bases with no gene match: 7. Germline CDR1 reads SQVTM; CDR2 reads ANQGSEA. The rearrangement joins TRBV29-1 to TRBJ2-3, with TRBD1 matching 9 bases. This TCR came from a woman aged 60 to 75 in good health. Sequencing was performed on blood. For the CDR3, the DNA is TGCAGCGTTACCGGGACAGGGTATGCAGATACGCAGTATTTT. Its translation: CSVTGTGYADTQYF.